The next 20 T cell receptor beta chains were all read from a single sample in a study of OX40 agonist ivuxolimab in advanced cancers. Method: immunoSEQ multiplex PCR; TCRdb's copy keeps in-frame clones and lacks some. Among 25,000 to 35,000 clones listed, less than 90% were seen once. This specimen was CD4+ or CD8+ T cells sorted from blood, taken in a trial of the OX40 agonist ivuxolimab. The receptor set was obtained from an adult with an advanced solid tumor such as melanoma, head and neck, liver or kidney cancer.

The rearrangement uses TRBV4-1 and TRBJ2-7, with TRBD2 matching 8 bases. The germline V gene encodes CDR1 MGHRA and CDR2 YSYEKL. V was pared by 0 bases and J by 2 bases, with 3 bases of the junction left unmatched. CDR3 length: 15 residues. The CDR3 DNA follows: TGCGCCAGCAGCCAAGACAAGCGGGAGACCTACGAGCAGTACTTC. Protein product: CASSQDKRETYEQYF.

To note about this clone: Given a much more abundant clone one base away, this may be a read error. The genes are TRBV6-4 and TRBJ2-1; 7 bases match TRBD1. The CDR3 is 13 amino acids. Losses at the gene ends were 4 bases for V and 7 bases for J; bases not matched to a gene: 4. Germline assignment: CDR1 MRHNA and CDR2 SNTAGT. The CDR3 loop is CASSATGSNEQFF. For the CDR3, the DNA is TGTGCCAGCAGTGCGACAGGGTCTAATGAGCAGTTCTTC.

This clone is judged medium-sized. The sample holds other DNA sequences that translate to the same CDR3. This chain joins TRBV7-9 and TRBJ1-1; D is ambiguous. The CDR3 covers 11 residues. Per germline, CDR1 SEHNR and CDR2 FQNEAQ (reference sequence). The V end lost 5 bases, the J end lost 6 bases, and 7 bases lay between the germline ends. The CDR3 sequence is CASSLEPEAFF. The CDR3 bases are TGTGCCAGCAGCCTCGAACCTGAAGCTTTCTTT.

V is TRBV5-1 and J is TRBJ2-7; tentative D call: TRBD1 (5 bases). V was clipped by 0 bases and J by 0 bases, with 10 bases between them. CDR1 and CDR2 (germline): SGHRS, YFSETQ. This CDR3 comprises 15 residues. For the CDR3, the DNA is TGCGCCAGCAGCTTGGGGGGCTTGGGCTCCTACGAGCAGTACTTC. Its translation: CASSLGGLGSYEQYF. The full variable domain, its missing parts supplied by reference TRBV5-1 and TRBJ2-7, is KAGVTQTPRYLIKTRGQQVTLSCSPISGHRSVSWYQQTPGQGLQFLFEYFSETQRNKGNFPGRFSGRQFSNSRSEMNVSTLELGDSALYLCASSLGGLGSYEQYFGPGTRLTVT.

V is TRBV7-2 and J is TRBJ2-5, with D perhaps matching TRBD1 or TRBD2 (5 bases each). V shed 7 bases and J shed 1 base, with 13 bases lying between them. The germline V gene has CDR1 SGHTA and CDR2 FQGNSA. This CDR3 region has 14 residues. The CDR3 DNA sequence: TGTGCCAGCATCCGGGACCCCGGCCAAGAGACCCAGTACTTC. Protein: CASIRDPGQETQYF.

This clone was seen only once. The V and J genes are TRBV7-9 and TRBJ1-3; D gene unclear. Trimming took 5 bases from V and 4 from J, leaving 12 bases between them. CDR3 length equals 14 residues. CDR1 SEHNR and CDR2 FQNEAQ come from the germline V gene (reference sequence). Here the CDR3 reads CASSPPDGGNTIYF. DNA for the CDR3: TGTGCCAGCAGCCCGCCCGACGGAGGAAACACCATATATTTT.

The CDR3 protein is CASSEGRDTGELFF. Written as DNA, the CDR3 is TGTGCCAGCAGTGAAGGTCGCGACACCGGGGAGCTGTTTTTT. This rearrangement joins TRBV6-4 to TRBJ2-2; D not certain. Trimming shortened V by 3 bases and J by 3 bases, and 8 bases separated the two germline ends. The CDR3 is made up of 14 amino acids. Germline V gene data show CDR1 as MRHNA and CDR2 as SNTAGT.

This clone showed up just once. This sequence joins TRBV4-1 and TRBJ1-2; D unclear. The CDR3 extends over 15 amino acids. V was clipped by 1 base and J by 2 bases, with 11 bases between them. Germline CDR1 MGHRA, CDR2 YSYEKL. The DNA of the CDR3 is TGCGCCAGCAGCCAAGTCGGGAGGCGAAACTATGGCTACACCTTC. Residues: CASSQVGRRNYGYTF.

The rearrangement links TRBV19 to TRBJ2-1; D uncertain. Germline CDR1 is LNHDA and CDR2 is SQIVND (reference sequence). The CDR3 has 12 residues. With 5 bases removed from V and 4 bases from J, the gap between germline ends came to 6 bases. CDR3 residues: CASSANYNEQFF. CDR3 nucleotides: TGTGCCAGTAGTGCCAATTACAATGAGCAGTTCTTC.

This rearrangement joins TRBV6-6 to TRBJ2-5; the D gene could be TRBD1 or TRBD2 (5 bases each). Trimming cost V 4 bases and J 5 bases, with 14 bases left between them. CDR3 length equals 14 residues. The germline V gene has CDR1 MNHNY and CDR2 SVGAGI (reference sequence). CDR3 DNA sequence: TGTGCCAGCAGTTTCCACCCCGGGACGGAGACCCAGTACTTC. This encodes CASSFHPGTETQYF.

This chain connects TRBV4-1 to TRBJ2-4; D tentatively fits TRBD1 or TRBD2 (6 bases each). CDR3 length equals 16 residues. Germline values: CDR1 MGHRA, CDR2 YSYEKL. With 2 bases removed from V and 8 bases from J, the gap between germline ends came to 19 bases. CDR3 nucleotide sequence: TGCGCCAGCAGCCAATATATTTCAAGGGGGGCAGACATTCAGTACTTC. The encoded protein is CASSQYISRGADIQYF.

This chain connects TRBV19 to TRBJ1-5; the D gene is possibly TRBD1 (6 bases). The CDR3 totals 15 residues. Trimming took 3 bases from V and 4 from J, leaving 13 bases between them. Germline assignment: CDR1 LNHDA and CDR2 SQIVND (reference sequence). This chain's CDR3 is CASSIFEGDNQPQHF. For the CDR3, the DNA is TGTGCCAGTAGTATCTTCGAGGGGGATAATCAGCCCCAGCATTTT.

The chain carries TRBV30 and TRBJ2-1, with D hard to call. With 2 bases removed from V and 3 bases from J, the gap between germline ends came to 11 bases. The germline V gene encodes CDR1 GTSNPN and CDR2 SVGIG (reference sequence). This CDR3 is 14 amino acids long. DNA of the CDR3: TGTGCCTGGAGTTGGGCCAGAGGCTACAATGAGCAGTTCTTC. This codes for CAWSWARGYNEQFF.

The chain is built from TRBV4-3 and TRBJ1-4; D is unclear. Germline V gene sequence: CDR1 LGHNA, CDR2 YSLEER. Trimming took off 1 base at V and 4 bases at J, with 13 bases between the two ends. CDR3 length: 16 amino acids. DNA for the CDR3: TGCGCCAGCAGCCAAGTAACGACCCGAGATAATGAAAAACTGTTTTTT. Its protein product is CASSQVTTRDNEKLFF.

The chain carries TRBV9 and TRBJ2-3, with unresolved D. CDR3 length: 13 amino acids. Trimming cost V 0 bases and J 1 base, with 3 bases left between them. Germline CDR1 SGDLS, CDR2 YYNGEE. The CDR3 loop reads CASSVGRTDTQYF. The CDR3 nucleotides are TGTGCCAGCAGCGTAGGTCGCACAGATACGCAGTATTTT. The complete variable domain, with remaining parts taken from reference TRBV9 and TRBJ2-3, reads DSGVTQTPKHLITATGQRVTLRCSPRSGDLSVYWYQQSLDQGLQFLIQYYNGEERAKGNILERFSAQQFPDLHSELNLSSLELGDSALYFCASSVGRTDTQYFGPGTRLTVL.

This chain uses TRBV6-5 with TRBJ2-7, with D hard to call. The germline CDR1 and CDR2 sequences are MNHEY and SVGAGI. The CDR3 contains 12 residues. Deletions cut 2 bases from V and 5 bases from J, with 7 bases between. CDR3 in DNA: TGTGCCAGCAGTTACCGGCGGAACGAGCAGTACTTC. Translation: CASSYRRNEQYF.

The CDR3 loop is CASSFVGTEKLFF. The DNA for the CDR3 is TGTGCCAGCAGCTTCGTCGGGACAGAAAAACTGTTTTTT. The chain couples TRBV7-9 to TRBJ1-4; tentative D call: TRBD1 (6 bases). Germline assignment: CDR1 SEHNR and CDR2 FQNEAQ (reference sequence). The CDR3 totals 13 residues. Trimming took off 3 bases at V and 8 bases at J, with 10 bases between the two ends.

This clone was detected only once. The V and J genes are TRBV15 and TRBJ1-4; no reliable D call. The CDR3 runs to 16 residues. V shed 0 bases and J shed 8 bases, with 16 bases lying between them. Germline CDR1 is LNHNV and CDR2 is YYDKDF (reference sequence). This chain's CDR3 is CATSRDRRMEKEKLFF. The CDR3 DNA follows: TGTGCCACCAGCAGAGACAGGAGGATGGAGAAGGAAAAACTGTTTTTT.

V gene TRBV27 combines with J gene TRBJ1-3; no definite D call. Trimming pared 2 bases from V and 0 bases from J, leaving 5 bases between. The CDR3 runs 14 residues. Germline loops: CDR1 MNHEY, CDR2 SMNVEV (reference sequence). CDR3 bases: TGTGCCAGCAGTTTAGGAGCCTCTGGAAACACCATATATTTT. Its protein is CASSLGASGNTIYF.

V gene TRBV2 combines with J gene TRBJ1-5, with TRBD1 as a possible D gene (6 bases). The V gene's germline CDR1 is SNHLY and CDR2 FYNNEI. The CDR3 sequence is 14 residues long. V lost 7 bases and J 0 bases, leaving 10 bases between the germline ends. CDR3 nucleotides: TGTGCCAGCAATCGGGACACTAGCAATCAGCCCCAGCATTTT. Protein product: CASNRDTSNQPQHF.